This is a list of T cell receptor beta chains from one sample in a study of human T cells and chemical hapten exposure. From the RACE reads, TCRdb called clonotypes with MiXCR, one entry per CDR3 protein. The repertoire holds about 68,000 distinct CDR3 sequences, with 9.5% to 12% as singletons. The specimen was whole blood, collected in connection with sensitization to the hapten diphenylcyclopropenone (DPC). Source of these receptors: a woman between 45 and 60 years old with alopecia areata. Some clones in this sample may be carry-over from other donors' samples. Both conserved end residues are part of each CDR3. A D gene is named only where the DNA matches it firmly. Expanded clones get a size class; other rows say once, few or many, or leave the size out.

D	length	V	size	J	DNA	CDR3
NA	16	TRBV4-2	many	TRBJ2-1	TGTGCCAGCAGCCTCACTTGGGACGAACGATACAATGAGCAGTTCTTC	CASSLTWDERYNEQFF
NA	13	TRBV29-1	many	TRBJ1-1	TGCAGCGTGGTGGGGGGCGCGGGCACTGAAGCTTTCTTT	CSVVGGAGTEAFF
NA	16	TRBV10-3	few	TRBJ2-3	TGTGCCATCAGTGCCGGGGCTCATATTAGCACAGATACGCAGTATTTT	CAISAGAHISTDTQYF
NA	14	TRBV7-8	few	TRBJ2-3	TGTGCCAGCAGCCGACACCAAGGCACAGATACGCAGTATTTT	CASSRHQGTDTQYF
NA	15	TRBV18	few	TRBJ2-7	TGTGCCAGCTCACCAGTGGCGGAGCGGAACTACGAGCAGTACTTC	CASSPVAERNYEQYF
NA	12	TRBV12-5	many	TRBJ2-1	TGTGCTAGTGCCACTTTTCACAATGAGCAGTTCTTC	CASATFHNEQFF
NA	16	TRBV6-5	many	TRBJ2-1	TGTGCCAGCAGTACGGTGGGCTTTGCCTCCTACAATGAGCAGTTCTTC	CASSTVGFASYNEQFF
NA	13	TRBV28	NA	TRBJ2-7	TGTGCCAGCAGTTTACCAGGGAACTACGAGCAGTACTTC	CASSLPGNYEQYF
TRBD1	14	TRBV11-2	few	TRBJ2-7	TGTGCCACAACCAGGGGACAGGGTTCCTACGAGCAGTACTTC	CATTRGQGSYEQYF
TRBD2	13	TRBV29-1	many	TRBJ2-3	TGCAGCGTTGCGGGAGGGAGCACAGATACGCAGTATTTT	CSVAGGSTDTQYF
NA	15	TRBV18	NA	TRBJ2-7	TGTGCCAGCTCACCAACCGACGGTAGCTCCTACGAGCAGTACTTC	CASSPTDGSSYEQYF
NA	13	TRBV7-8	many	TRBJ1-1	TGTGCCAGCAGCTACCTAGCGGGGACTGAAGCTTTCTTT	CASSYLAGTEAFF
NA	14	TRBV12-3/TRBV12-4	many	TRBJ1-3	TGTGCCAGCAGTTCACAGGTGGCTGGAAACACCATATATTTT	CASSSQVAGNTIYF
TRBD2	14	TRBV28	many	TRBJ2-5	TGTGCCAGCTCCGGACTAGCGGGTGCAGGGACCCAGTACTTC	CASSGLAGAGTQYF
TRBD1	17	TRBV28	NA	TRBJ1-5	TGTGCCAGCAGCCCTAGGACAGGAGCGGATAGCAATCAGCCCCAGCATTTT	CASSPRTGADSNQPQHF
NA	11	TRBV20-1	many	TRBJ2-7	TGCAGTGCTGACATAGCCTACGAGCAGTACTTC	CSADIAYEQYF
NA	16	TRBV7-9	many	TRBJ1-3	TGTGCCAGCAGCTTCCAACAGGGAATAGGTGGAAACACCATATATTTT	CASSFQQGIGGNTIYF
TRBD2	16	TRBV6-4	few	TRBJ2-1	TGTGCCAGCAGTGACTCCGGCGGGGGGGCCCCCAATGAGCAGTTCTTC	CASSDSGGGAPNEQFF
TRBD2	15	TRBV9	few	TRBJ2-3	TGTGCCAGCAGCGTCGGCGGGAGGTTAACAGATACGCAGTATTTT	CASSVGGRLTDTQYF
NA	15	TRBV6-2/TRBV6-3	many	TRBJ2-5	TGTGCCAGCAGTCCCAGGGGAAGTCCTCAAGAGACCCAGTACTTC	CASSPRGSPQETQYF
NA	14	TRBV2	few	TRBJ2-7	TGTGCCAGCAGGGGGGACATTTCTTCCTACGAGCAGTACTTC	CASRGDISSYEQYF
NA	15	TRBV27	few	TRBJ2-1	TGTGCCAGCAGGGAACAGGGTCTGGTGCCTAATGAGCAGTTCTTC	CASREQGLVPNEQFF
NA	17	TRBV6-6	NA	TRBJ1-4	TGTGCCAGCAGTCCCAAAGGCGGGACGGCAACTAATGAAAAACTGTTTTTT	CASSPKGGTATNEKLFF
NA	12	TRBV7-2	many	TRBJ2-3	TGTGCCAGCAGCACCGGACTTCTTGCGCAGTATTTT	CASSTGLLAQYF
NA	12	TRBV2	few	TRBJ2-1	TGTGCCAGCAGTGCGAAGAACAATGAGCAGTTCTTC	CASSAKNNEQFF
NA	16	TRBV20-1	NA	TRBJ1-5	TGCAGTGCTACGAGTGGAGGGGGGTACAGCAATCAGCCCCAGCATTTT	CSATSGGGYSNQPQHF
TRBD1	14	TRBV6-2/TRBV6-3	many	TRBJ2-7	TGTGCCAGCAGACGAACAGGGGGCCCCAACGAGCAGTACTTC	CASRRTGGPNEQYF
NA	12	TRBV6-2/TRBV6-3	NA	TRBJ1-6	TGTGCCAGCAGCCGCCGGGATCCACCCCTCCACTTT	CASSRRDPPLHF
TRBD2	18	TRBV14	few	TRBJ2-3	TGTGCCAGCAGTCAAGGGAGTACCGCGGGAGCGAGGACAGATACGCAGTATTTT	CASSQGSTAGARTDTQYF
TRBD1	16	TRBV19	NA	TRBJ2-2	TGTGCCAGTAGTCTCATCACAGGGGCGAACACCGGGGAGCTGTTTTTT	CASSLITGANTGELFF
NA	12	TRBV28	NA	TRBJ2-1	TGTGCCAGCGCCACTAGTGTGGGTGAGCAGTTCTTC	CASATSVGEQFF
NA	11	TRBV7-9	few	TRBJ2-7	TGTGCCAGCAGCCCCAACTACGAGCAGTACTTC	CASSPNYEQYF
TRBD2	17	TRBV10-1	many	TRBJ2-1	TGCGCCAGCAGTGAGTCGGGGGGACTAGTCTCCTACAATGAGCAGTTCTTC	CASSESGGLVSYNEQFF
NA	14	TRBV18	many	TRBJ2-1	TGTGCCAGCTCGGAGGAGTTCTCCTACAATGAGCAGTTCTTC	CASSEEFSYNEQFF
NA	13	TRBV18	many	TRBJ1-1	TGTGCCAGCTCACCACTTAGGAACACTGAAGCTTTCTTT	CASSPLRNTEAFF
TRBD2	15	TRBV6-2/TRBV6-3	many	TRBJ2-1	TGTGCCAGCAGTTACGGCGGGACTACTTACAATGAGCAGTTCTTC	CASSYGGTTYNEQFF
NA	14	TRBV3-1	NA	TRBJ2-7	TGTGCCAGCAGCCAAGGCGCTAGTCCTCAAGAGCAGTACTTC	CASSQGASPQEQYF
TRBD1	14	TRBV28	NA	TRBJ2-5	TGTGCCAGCAGTTTACAGGGGGCCCAAGAGACCCAGTACTTC	CASSLQGAQETQYF
NA	17	TRBV25-1	many	TRBJ2-6	TGTGCCAGCAGTGAAACAGGTTACAGCTCTGGGGCCAACGTCCTGACTTTC	CASSETGYSSGANVLTF
NA	16	TRBV29-1	few	TRBJ2-2	TGCAGCGTTGAAGATCCTCGGGGGTTCAACACCGGGGAGCTGTTTTTT	CSVEDPRGFNTGELFF
NA	16	TRBV20-1	many	TRBJ2-3	TGCAGTGCTAGGGGGGGTCCAGGCGCAATCACAGATACGCAGTATTTT	CSARGGPGAITDTQYF
NA	13	TRBV9	NA	TRBJ2-3	TGTGCCAGCAGCGTAGAAGGACGGGGAAGGCATTATTTT	CASSVEGRGRHYF